What follows are 8 T cell receptor beta chains derived from one specimen sequenced in a study of cytomegalovirus exposure and HLA in healthy donors. PCR involved 60 Vbeta and 13 Jbeta primers. The table came from immunoSEQ multiplex PCR; TCRdb's copy has only in-frame clones and leaves some out. There are roughly 200,000 clones in the sample; roughly four fifths occur only once, and about 1.9% lies in the top ten. Sequenced input: PBMCs. These receptors all come from a man younger than 45 in good health and CMV-seronegative.

J is TRBJ2-1 and V is TRBV25-1, with 9 positions matching TRBD1. Trimming took 8 bases from V and 4 from J; bases not matched to a gene: 6. The CDR3 extends over 14 amino acids. Looked up from germline, CDR1 is MGHDK and CDR2 is SYGVNS. CDR3 nucleotide sequence: TGTGCCAGCTCCCGGGACAGGGTTTACAATGAGCAGTTCTTC. Translated: CASSRDRVYNEQFF.

The chain joins TRBV29-1 to TRBJ1-1; D possibly corresponds to TRBD1 (5 bases). Trimming shortened V by 1 base and J by 0 bases, and 6 bases separated the two germline ends. Germline V lookup: CDR1 SQVTM, CDR2 ANQGSEA. The CDR3 runs 13 residues. The CDR3 DNA sequence: TGCAGCGTTGAAGGCAGGGTGAACACTGAAGCTTTCTTT. Its protein product is CSVEGRVNTEAFF.

The chain links TRBV11-2 to TRBJ2-7; 10 bases are a match to TRBD1. The CDR3 is made up of 16 amino acids. V was pared by 5 bases and J by 7 bases, with 14 bases of the junction left unmatched. Germline V gives CDR1 SGHAT, CDR2 FQNNGV. CDR3 coding DNA: TGTGCCAGCAGCGCACCCTTGGGGGGGACAGGGGCAGAGCAGTACTTC. This gives the protein CASSAPLGGTGAEQYF.

The rearrangement uses TRBV7-9 and TRBJ2-7, with 11 bases fitting TRBD2. CDR1 and CDR2 from the germline V gene are SEHNR and FQNEAQ (reference sequence). Germline trimming cut 3 bases from V and 2 bases from J; bases unmatched to any gene: 6. This CDR3 region has 16 residues. The CDR3 DNA is TGTGCCAGCAGCTTGGGGGGACTAGCGGATACCTACGAGCAGTACTTC. Translated, it gives CASSLGGLADTYEQYF.

This chain joins TRBV2 and TRBJ2-7; a possible D gene is TRBD2 (6 bases). The CDR3 runs 14 residues. Trimming took 7 bases from V and 3 from J, leaving 16 bases between them. The germline gives CDR1 SNHLY, CDR2 FYNNEI. The CDR3 protein is CASNKRGLDYEQYF. In DNA form, the CDR3 reads TGTGCCAGCAACAAGAGGGGACTTGACTACGAGCAGTACTTC.

This chain links TRBV19 with TRBJ2-4; D ambiguous. From germline, CDR1 is LNHDA and CDR2 SQIVND (reference sequence). The germline V and J ends were trimmed by 6 bases and 7 bases, with 16 bases remaining between them. This CDR3 has 14 residues. The CDR3 loop is CASSPTRVMNIQYF. CDR3 DNA sequence: TGTGCCAGTAGCCCGACTCGGGTTATGAACATTCAGTACTTC.

This chain links TRBV7-9 with TRBJ1-4; TRBD1 aligns across 9 bases. The CDR3 is made up of 19 amino acids. Looked up from germline, CDR1 is SEHNR and CDR2 is FQNEAQ (reference sequence). J was trimmed by 0 bases and V by 3 bases; bases with no gene match: 11. Written as DNA, the CDR3 is TGTGCCAGCAGCTTCTCCGGGACAGGGAGACCTGCAACTAATGAAAAACTGTTTTTT. Translating gives CASSFSGTGRPATNEKLFF.

The chain uses TRBV11-2 and TRBJ2-1, with 12 nucleotides matching TRBD2. The CDR3 is made up of 15 amino acids. J gave up 6 bases and V 5 bases, and 5 bases lay outside the gene matches. CDR1 is SGHAT and CDR2 is FQNNGV in the germline V gene. Here the CDR3 reads CASSGGTSGLNEQFF. Written as DNA, the CDR3 is TGTGCCAGCAGCGGCGGGACTAGCGGGCTCAATGAGCAGTTCTTC. Using reference TRBV11-2 and TRBJ2-1 for the parts outside the CDR3, the full variable domain is EAGVAQSPRYKIIEKRQSVAFWCNPISGHATLYWYQQILGQGPKLLIQFQNNGVVDDSQLPKDRFSAERLKGVDSTLKIQPAKLEDSAVYLCASSGGTSGLNEQFFGPGTRLTVL.